A selection of T cell receptor beta chains follows, all from one sample in a study of shared clonotypes between healthy human individuals. Generated by immunoSEQ multiplex PCR, the TCRdb table keeps only in-frame clones and is missing some. The repertoire holds 2 million to 2.5 million clones, with almost 96% as singletons. Material for sequencing was naive CD4+ T cells sorted from blood. Receptor source: a man aged 18 to 30 in good health. Each CDR3 is given with its conserved first and last residue. D genes are given only for firm matches. Clone size is not always given. Where it is, it says once, few, many or a class for expanded clones.

clone size	V gene	J gene	D gene	CDR3 protein	CDR3 DNA
-	TRBV28	TRBJ1-2	-	CASSPTSYGYTF	TGTGCCAGCAGTCCCACCTCCTATGGCTACACCTTC
-	TRBV2	TRBJ2-2	-	CASRNRDSGELFF	TGTGCCAGCAGGAACAGGGATTCCGGGGAGCTGTTTTTT
once	TRBV19	TRBJ2-1	TRBD2	CASSMASGNNEQFF	TGTGCCAGTAGTATGGCTAGCGGGAATAATGAGCAGTTCTTC
once	TRBV10-3	TRBJ1-1	-	CAISEFEGEAFF	TGTGCCATCAGTGAGTTTGAAGGTGAAGCTTTCTTT
-	TRBV12-5	TRBJ1-5	-	CASGLSGSNQPQHF	TGTGCTAGTGGTTTATCAGGTAGCAATCAGCCCCAGCATTTT
-	TRBV7-9	TRBJ1-1	-	CASRTDNTEAFF	TGTGCCAGCAGAACGGATAACACTGAAGCTTTCTTT
-	TRBV10-2	TRBJ1-5	-	CASSPAPGPLTQHF	TGCGCCAGCAGCCCAGCCCCGGGGCCCTTGACCCAGCATTTT
-	TRBV30	TRBJ1-1	TRBD1	CAWSLKTGGETEAFF	TGTGCCTGGAGCCTGAAAACAGGGGGTGAGACTGAAGCTTTCTTT
-	TRBV20-1	TRBJ1-1	-	CSARREREAFF	TGCAGTGCGCGCAGGGAGAGGGAAGCTTTCTTT
-	TRBV6-1	TRBJ2-7	TRBD1	CASTRTGPYEQYF	TGTGCCAGCACTCGGACAGGCCCCTACGAGCAGTACTTC
-	TRBV7-2	TRBJ2-7	TRBD1	CASSARDRGTYEQYF	TGTGCCAGCAGCGCCCGGGACAGGGGGACCTACGAGCAGTACTTC
-	TRBV7-3	TRBJ2-3	TRBD2	CASSFSGTNTDTQYF	TGTGCCAGCAGCTTTTCCGGGACTAACACAGATACGCAGTATTTT
-	TRBV11-3	TRBJ1-5	-	CASSWEGFRGNQPQHF	TGTGCCAGCAGCTGGGAGGGATTCAGAGGCAATCAGCCCCAGCATTTT
once	TRBV28	TRBJ2-2	-	CASSLGWKLPGELFF	TGTGCCAGCAGTTTAGGGTGGAAGCTTCCCGGGGAGCTGTTTTTT
once	TRBV29-1	TRBJ1-2	-	CSVGGSSGYTF	TGCAGCGTTGGTGGTAGTAGTGGCTACACCTTC
-	TRBV21-1	TRBJ1-5	-	CASSKGQDYSNQPQHF	TGTGCCAGCAGCAAAGGACAGGATTATAGCAATCAGCCCCAGCATTTT
-	TRBV10-3	TRBJ1-6	-	CAISGGSASSYNSPLHF	TGTGCCATCAGCGGGGGGTCGGCGAGCTCCTATAATTCACCCCTCCACTTT
-	TRBV28	TRBJ1-1	-	CASSSGGDTEAFF	TGTGCCAGCAGTTCGGGGGGGGACACTGAAGCTTTCTTT
-	TRBV19	TRBJ2-7	-	CASSTLAAGRYEQYF	TGTGCCAGTAGTACCCTGGCGGCGGGACGGTACGAGCAGTACTTC
-	TRBV7-9	TRBJ1-3	-	CASSLSASGNTIYF	TGTGCCAGCAGCTTATCGGCCTCTGGAAACACCATATATTTT
-	TRBV10-3	TRBJ1-2	-	CAISESRVYGYTF	TGTGCCATCAGTGAGTCAAGAGTCTATGGCTACACCTTC
-	TRBV20-1	TRBJ2-7	-	CKVNEQYF	TGCAAAGTGAACGAGCAGTACTTC
-	TRBV4-1	TRBJ1-1	-	CASSQDWGPGSEAFF	TGCGCCAGCAGCCAAGATTGGGGTCCGGGCTCTGAAGCTTTCTTT
-	TRBV5-1	TRBJ2-6	-	CASQGPSSGANVLTF	TGCGCCAGCCAGGGGCCGAGCTCTGGGGCCAACGTCCTGACTTTC
-	TRBV7-2	TRBJ1-5	-	CASSVRTNQPQHF	TGTGCCAGCAGCGTACGGACGAATCAGCCCCAGCATTTT
-	TRBV19	TRBJ2-5	-	CASSILGETQYF	TGTGCCAGTAGTATCTTAGGGGAGACCCAGTACTTC
-	TRBV14	TRBJ2-7	-	CASSQTGFELEQYF	TGTGCCAGCAGCCAAACAGGATTTGAACTCGAGCAGTACTTC
-	TRBV5-4	TRBJ2-7	-	CASSRPGPTDEQYF	TGTGCCAGCAGCCGTCCTGGACCTACCGACGAGCAGTACTTC
few	TRBV2	TRBJ1-6	-	CAILGGVSQNSPLHF	TGTGCCATCCTCGGGGGTGTTTCGCAAAATTCACCCCTCCACTTT
-	TRBV30	TRBJ2-5	-	CAWSVLRLAQETQYF	TGTGCCTGGAGTGTACTAAGGCTAGCGCAAGAGACCCAGTACTTC
once	TRBV10-2	TRBJ1-1	-	CASKRGETEAFF	TGCGCCAGCAAACGGGGCGAAACTGAAGCTTTCTTT
-	TRBV7-9	TRBJ1-2	-	CASSLVMAGAGHGYTF	TGTGCCAGCAGCTTAGTAATGGCAGGGGCGGGTCATGGCTACACCTTC
-	TRBV6-5	TRBJ2-7	-	CASRRGPYEQYF	TGTGCCAGCAGGCGGGGACCCTACGAGCAGTACTTC
-	TRBV27	TRBJ1-6	TRBD1	CASSLAVGQGWDNSPLHF	TGTGCCAGCAGTTTAGCCGTGGGACAGGGATGGGATAATTCACCCCTCCACTTT
-	TRBV7-3	TRBJ2-1	-	CASSLGGPGYNEQFF	TGTGCCAGCAGCCTGGGGGGGCCTGGTTACAATGAGCAGTTCTTC
-	TRBV5-6	TRBJ2-1	-	CASSFLVTSPINEQFF	TGTGCCAGCAGCTTTTTGGTGACTAGTCCCATCAATGAGCAGTTCTTC
once	TRBV10-3	TRBJ2-7	-	CAISKTQGPGEQYF	TGTGCCATCAGTAAGACGCAGGGGCCGGGAGAGCAGTACTTC
-	TRBV7-2	TRBJ2-1	TRBD2	CASSLAGSGFGNNEQFF	TGTGCCAGCAGCTTAGCGGGTAGCGGGTTCGGGAACAATGAGCAGTTCTTC
-	TRBV10-1	TRBJ1-4	TRBD1	CASSESRTGPNWDNEKLFF	TGCGCCAGCAGTGAGTCGCGGACAGGACCAAATTGGGATAATGAAAAACTGTTTTTT
-	TRBV15	TRBJ2-7	TRBD1	CATSRDLSLGQGAYEQYF	TGTGCCACCAGCAGAGATCTCAGCTTGGGGCAGGGGGCCTACGAGCAGTACTTC
-	TRBV19	TRBJ2-2	-	CASSSLVGAGTGELFF	TGTGCCAGTTCGAGCCTTGTGGGAGCGGGCACCGGGGAGCTGTTTTTT
-	TRBV2	TRBJ2-7	-	CASRRVGGYEQYF	TGTGCCAGTAGGAGGGTAGGCGGCTACGAGCAGTACTTC
-	TRBV5-4	TRBJ2-5	-	CASSLGQGIQETQYF	TGTGCCAGCAGCTTGGGCCAGGGGATCCAAGAGACCCAGTACTTC
-	TRBV6-1	TRBJ1-1	-	CASSEAQGNTEAFF	TGTGCCAGCAGTGAAGCGCAAGGGAACACTGAAGCTTTCTTT
-	TRBV5-1	TRBJ2-3	TRBD2	CASSFGTSGTDTQYF	TGCGCCAGCAGCTTCGGGACTAGCGGCACAGATACGCAGTATTTT
once	TRBV4-1	TRBJ2-5	-	CASSQGGPGNQETQYF	TGCGCCAGCAGCCAAGGCGGACCGGGTAACCAAGAGACCCAGTACTTC
-	TRBV28	TRBJ1-4	-	CASSSPTTGSEKLFF	TGTGCCAGCAGTTCACCCACAACAGGGAGCGAAAAACTGTTTTTT
-	TRBV6-5	TRBJ2-1	-	CASSRRGGEQFF	TGTGCCAGCAGCCGTCGTGGGGGTGAGCAGTTCTTC
once	TRBV7-2	TRBJ2-3	-	CASSLLANTDTQYF	TGTGCCAGCAGCTTATTGGCCAACACAGATACGCAGTATTTT
-	TRBV7-9	TRBJ2-1	-	CASSLEALQFF	TGTGCCAGCAGCTTAGAGGCTTTACAGTTCTTC
-	TRBV7-2	TRBJ2-3	TRBD2	CASSFALTSGKPTDTQYF	TGTGCCAGCAGCTTCGCCTTGACTAGCGGGAAACCCACAGATACGCAGTATTTT
-	TRBV6-5	TRBJ1-2	-	CASSSGGSNYGYTF	TGTGCCAGCAGCTCCGGGGGGTCGAACTATGGCTACACCTTC
-	TRBV7-9	TRBJ1-2	TRBD1	CASSLALAGGWVYGYTF	TGTGCCAGCAGCTTAGCGCTGGCAGGGGGGTGGGTCTATGGCTACACCTTC